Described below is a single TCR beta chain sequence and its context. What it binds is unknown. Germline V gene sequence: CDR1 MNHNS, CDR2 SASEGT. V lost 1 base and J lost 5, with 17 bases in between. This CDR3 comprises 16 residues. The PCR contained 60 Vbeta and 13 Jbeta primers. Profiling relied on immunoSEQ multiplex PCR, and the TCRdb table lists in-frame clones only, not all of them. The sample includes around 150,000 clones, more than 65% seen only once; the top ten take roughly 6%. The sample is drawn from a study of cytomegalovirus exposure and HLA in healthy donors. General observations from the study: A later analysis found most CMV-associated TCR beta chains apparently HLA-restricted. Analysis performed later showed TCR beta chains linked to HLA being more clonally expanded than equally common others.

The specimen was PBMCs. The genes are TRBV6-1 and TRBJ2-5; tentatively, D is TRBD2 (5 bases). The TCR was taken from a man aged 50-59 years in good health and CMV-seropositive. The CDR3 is CASSEGRGGGRETQYF. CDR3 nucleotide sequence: TGTGCCAGCAGTGAAGGTCGCGGCGGAGGTCGGGAGACCCAGTACTTC.